This T cell receptor (beta chain) was captured in a study of T cells in Graves' hyperthyroidism and ophthalmopathy. Looking at the study overall: Peripheral blood samples were taken at initial diagnosis, prior to any treatment.

RNA transcripts yielded amplified TCR beta CDR3 regions. The HTBI primer set drove a first-round RT-PCR of the TCR CDR3. Each CDR3 protein gets one entry after TCRdb re-called the multiplex PCR reads with MiXCR. The table records about 300,000 distinct CDR3 sequences, around 20% of them present only once. The germline CDR1 and CDR2 sequences are DFQATT and SNEGSKA (reference sequence). The CDR3 is 13 amino acids. Trimming left V 2 bases short and J 4 bases short, with 12 bases between. This clonotype occurred many times. Patients with uncontrolled infections, other autoimmune diseases, pregnancy or lactation were excluded.

This receptor was taken from a man aged 45 to 65 with Graves' ophthalmopathy. Sequencing input: blood. The chain uses TRBV20-1 and TRBJ2-7; perhaps TRBD1 as D (6 bases). The CDR3 DNA reads as TGCAGTGCTAGAACCGTGACAGGTTACGAGCAGTACTTC. As protein: CSARTVTGYEQYF.